This T cell receptor beta chain was retrieved from a study of T-cell reconstitution after alpha-beta-depleted transplantation in children. Unique molecular identifiers were used in preparing the TCRbeta library. MiXCR was run by TCRdb on the PCR reads, yielding one entry per CDR3 protein. The sample lists roughly 500,000 distinct CDR3 sequences; approximately 12% were seen once. The CDR3 totals 12 residues. The V gene end was trimmed by 8 bases and the J gene end by 0 bases; junction bases not matched to a gene: 1. Germline V gene lookup returns CDR1 SNHLY and CDR2 FYNNEI. The sample here was PBMCs from the stem cell graft donor, taken from the stem cell graft. This sequence joins TRBV2 and TRBJ2-7; 7 nucleotides line up with TRBD1. This receptor was obtained from a human donor who donated a stem cell graft to a child with combined immunodeficiency. CDR3 loop: CASQGDSYEQYF. CDR3 bases: TGTGCCAGCCAGGGGGACTCCTACGAGCAGTACTTC. The complete variable domain, with remaining parts taken from reference TRBV2 and TRBJ2-7, reads EPEVTQTPSHQVTQMGQEVILRCVPISNHLYFYWYRQILGQKVEFLVSFYNNEISEKSEIFDDQFSVERPDGSNFTLKIRSTKLEDSAMYFCASQGDSYEQYFGPGTRLTVT.